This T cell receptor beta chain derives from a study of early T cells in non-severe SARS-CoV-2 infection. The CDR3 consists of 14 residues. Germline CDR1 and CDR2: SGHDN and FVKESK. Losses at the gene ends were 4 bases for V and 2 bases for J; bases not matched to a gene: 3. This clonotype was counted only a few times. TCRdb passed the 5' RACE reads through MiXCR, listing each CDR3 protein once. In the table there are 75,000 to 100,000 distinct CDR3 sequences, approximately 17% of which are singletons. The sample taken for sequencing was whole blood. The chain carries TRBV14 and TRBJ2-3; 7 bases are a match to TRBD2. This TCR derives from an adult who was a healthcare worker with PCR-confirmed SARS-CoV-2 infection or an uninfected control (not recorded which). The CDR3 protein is CASSPGLNTDTQYF. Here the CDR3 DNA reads TGTGCCAGCAGCCCGGGACTAAACACAGATACGCAGTATTTT.